Listed here are 31 T cell receptor beta chains from one sample, sequenced in a study of blood T cells in healthy people across ages. A sample-barcoded 5' primer and a J-beta primer mix were used in a second PCR of roughly 7 to 12 cycles. TCRdb reanalysed the 5' RACE reads using MiXCR and keeps one entry per CDR3 protein. Among about 1 million distinct CDR3 sequences listed, under 55% were seen once. Sequenced sample: blood. All receptors come from a woman between 55 and 75 years old in good health.

The V and J genes are TRBV7-8 and TRBJ2-4; the D call may be TRBD1 or TRBD2 (5 bases each). V lost 1 base, J lost 9 bases, and 13 bases lay in between. CDR1 is SGHVS and CDR2 is FQNEAQ in the germline V gene. The CDR3 is 14 amino acids. The CDR3 sequence is CASSLVRGEGIQYF. CDR3 coding DNA: TGTGCCAGCAGCTTAGTCCGGGGCGAAGGCATTCAGTACTTC.

This clonotype was counted a few times. The chain recombines TRBV7-9 with TRBJ2-2; 7 positions match TRBD2. The CDR3 is made up of 15 amino acids. Losses at the gene ends were 3 bases for V and 3 bases for J; bases not matched to a gene: 4. CDR1 is SEHNR, CDR2 FQNEAQ, per germline (reference sequence). CDR3: CASSLGGRHTGELFF. Written as DNA, the CDR3 is TGTGCCAGCAGCTTGGGCGGGAGACACACCGGGGAGCTGTTTTTT.

With respect to this clonotype: Just one base apart from a much larger clone, this may be a read error. The genes are TRBV7-2 and TRBJ2-7; D gene unclear. The CDR3 has 14 residues. Germline loops: CDR1 SGHTA, CDR2 FQGNSA. Trimming shortened V by 5 bases and J by 7 bases, and 18 bases separated the two germline ends. As DNA, the CDR3 is TGTGCCAGCAGCGCCGGCCTAGGTAACAATGAGCAGTACTTC. Translating it yields CASSAGLGNNEQYF.

In this sample, this clonotype turned up once. CDR3: CASSLLSPGQETQFF. DNA for the CDR3: TGTGCCAGCAGCCTACTCTCCCCCGGCCAAGAGACCCAGTTCTTC. The chain carries TRBV7-3 and TRBJ2-1; D is undetermined. The ends were cut back, 5 bases at V and 13 bases at J, with 24 bases in the middle. Looked up from germline, CDR1 is SGHTA and CDR2 is FQGTGA. The CDR3 runs 15 residues.

This clonotype has a handful of counts. J is TRBJ1-2 and V is TRBV7-2, with D uncertain. Germline V lookup: CDR1 SGHTA, CDR2 FQGNSA. This CDR3 has 13 residues. V lost 0 bases to trimming and J lost 0 bases, with 2 bases between them. The CDR3 sequence: CASSLAPNYGYTF. The CDR3 bases are TGTGCCAGCAGCTTAGCCCCTAACTATGGCTACACCTTC.

The chain has TRBV28 and TRBJ2-3; D is undetermined. The V end lost 5 bases, the J end lost 1 base, and 10 bases lay between the germline ends. The CDR3 loop spans 14 amino acids. CDR1 is MDHEN and CDR2 is SYDVKM in the germline V gene. The CDR3 loop is CASSRSLRTDTQYF. The CDR3 bases are TGTGCCAGCAGTCGGAGTCTACGCACAGATACGCAGTATTTT.

The chain recombines TRBV12-3 or TRBV12-4 with TRBJ2-7; 8 positions agree with TRBD2. The J call may be faulty, since TRBJ2-5 better matches the DNA end. CDR3 length: 14 amino acids. For the CDR3, the DNA is TGTGCCAGCAGGCTTAGCGGGATTGAGGAGACCCAGTACTTC. This translates into CASRLSGIEETQYF.

The CDR3 DNA follows: TGTGCCACCAGTGATTTAGGCGAGCACACAGATACGCAGTATTTT. It codes for CATSDLGEHTDTQYF. The chain recombines TRBV24-1 with TRBJ2-3; no definite D call. CDR1 KGHDR and CDR2 SFDVKD come from the germline V gene. Trimming left V 1 base short and J 2 bases short, with 9 bases between. The CDR3 runs to 15 residues.

The table lists this clonotype with a few counts. The V gene is TRBV7-2, the J gene TRBJ2-5, with 12 bases fitting TRBD2. CDR3 length: 16 amino acids. V shed 3 bases, J shed 3 bases, and the junction held 5 bases outside the gene matches. Germline V CDR1 and CDR2: SGHTA, FQGNSA. CDR3 sequence reads: CASSFGLAGGEETQYF. The CDR3 DNA reads TGTGCCAGCAGCTTTGGGCTAGCGGGAGGGGAAGAGACCCAGTACTTC. Using reference TRBV7-2 and TRBJ2-5 for the parts outside the CDR3, the full variable domain is GAGVSQSPSNKVTEKGKDVELRCDPISGHTALYWYRQSLGQGLEFLIYFQGNSAPDKSGLPSDRFSAERTGGSVSTLTIQRTQQEDSAVYLCASSFGLAGGEETQYFGPGTRLLVL.

This clonotype was recorded once. This chain links TRBV20-1 with TRBJ1-5, with D perhaps TRBD1 (5 bases). This CDR3 is built from 13 residues. The V gene lost 2 bases and the J gene lost 5 bases, with 10 bases spanning the gap. In germline, CDR1 is DFQATT, CDR2 SNEGSKA (reference sequence). CDR3 sequence (DNA): TGCAGTGCTAGAAGGCAGGGCCATCAGCCCCAGCATTTT. Translation gives CSARRQGHQPQHF.

This chain connects TRBV7-9 to TRBJ1-5, with 8 bases lining up with TRBD1. This CDR3 comprises 15 residues. J gave up 1 base and V 6 bases, and 5 bases lay outside the gene matches. Germline V gene sequence: CDR1 SEHNR, CDR2 FQNEAQ (reference sequence). The CDR3 spells CASSYTGGSNQPQHF. The DNA for the CDR3 is TGTGCCAGCAGTTATACAGGGGGAAGCAATCAGCCCCAGCATTTT.

This clonotype turned up a few times. The J gene is TRBJ1-2, the V gene TRBV3-1, with D possibly TRBD1 on 5 matching bases. The CDR3 loop spans 16 amino acids. The V gene's germline CDR1 is LGHDT and CDR2 YNNKEL (reference sequence). V dropped 0 bases and J dropped 7 bases, with 18 bases sitting between them. This CDR3 reads CASSQDLHGTLSGYTF. In nucleotides, the CDR3 is TGTGCCAGCAGCCAAGACTTGCACGGGACCCTATCTGGCTACACCTTC.

This rearrangement joins TRBV18 to TRBJ2-1, with TRBD2 matching over 9 bases. The germline V gene encodes CDR1 KGHSH and CDR2 LQKENI. The CDR3 contains 17 residues. V shed 1 base and J 4 bases; nucleotides not matched to a gene: 8. Here the CDR3 reads CASSPRSGLADYNEQFF. The CDR3 nucleotides read TGTGCCAGCTCACCACGGTCGGGACTAGCAGATTACAATGAGCAGTTCTTC.

There are a few counts of this clonotype. V usage is TRBV13 and J usage is TRBJ2-7; D is uncertain. The J call may be in error: the DNA end matches TRBJ2-5 better. Germline V lookup: CDR1 PRHDT, CDR2 FYEKMQ (reference sequence). This CDR3 contains 15 residues. The CDR3 loop is CASSLGRRVKETQYF. The CDR3 DNA is TGTGCCAGCAGCTTAGGACGGAGAGTCAAAGAGACCCAGTACTTC.

V usage is TRBV10-3 and J usage is TRBJ2-2, with TRBD2 identical over 10 bases. V lost 5 bases, J lost 1 base, and 4 bases stayed unmatched. Germline CDR1 reads ENHRY; CDR2 reads SYGVKD. The CDR3 spans 16 residues. CDR3 in amino acids: CAISQVAGGNTGELFF. For the CDR3, the DNA is TGTGCCATCAGTCAAGTAGCGGGAGGGAACACCGGGGAGCTGTTTTTT.

The rearrangement uses TRBV7-9 and TRBJ2-4, with D possibly TRBD1 on 5 matching bases. This CDR3 has 19 amino acids. Between the trimmed V and J ends, which lost 5 bases and 2 bases, there was a span of 25 bases. Germline V gives CDR1 SEHNR, CDR2 FQNEAQ (reference sequence). The CDR3 is CASSINRMDAALTKNIQYF. The CDR3 nucleotides read TGTGCCAGCAGCATAAACAGGATGGACGCCGCACTAACCAAAAACATTCAGTACTTC.

This clonotype has only a few counts. This rearrangement joins TRBV20-1 to TRBJ2-7, with D possibly called TRBD1 or TRBD2 (5 bases each). In germline, CDR1 is DFQATT, CDR2 SNEGSKA (reference sequence). The CDR3 sequence is 12 residues long. The V end was cut by 5 bases, the J end by 3 bases, with 11 bases between. CDR3 in amino acids: CSAARDLYEQYF. DNA of the CDR3: TGCAGTGCTGCCAGGGACCTCTACGAGCAGTACTTC.

The chain uses TRBV12-3 or TRBV12-4 and TRBJ1-4, with D hard to call. There are 15 residues in the CDR3. The ends were cut back, 7 bases at V and 4 bases at J, with 16 bases in the middle. The CDR3 sequence: CASTLRGGVNEKLFF. In DNA form, the CDR3 reads TGTGCCAGCACCCTAAGAGGAGGCGTTAATGAAAAACTGTTTTTT.

V is TRBV6-6 and J is TRBJ2-7, with D tentatively TRBD1 (5 bases). V was shortened by 6 bases and J by 3 bases, with 15 bases between the two germline ends. In germline, CDR1 is MNHNY, CDR2 SVGAGI (reference sequence). The CDR3 is made up of 14 amino acids. The CDR3 DNA reads as TGTGCCAGCAGGGAGACAAACAGGCACTACGAGCAGTACTTC. Translated, it gives CASRETNRHYEQYF.

The J gene is TRBJ2-1, the V gene TRBV2; D is perhaps TRBD2 (6 bases). The V gene's germline CDR1 is SNHLY and CDR2 FYNNEI. V shed 4 bases and J shed 8 bases, with 15 bases lying between them. There are 14 residues in the CDR3. The CDR3 sequence is CASSGDSRMDEQFF. CDR3 bases: TGTGCCAGCAGTGGGGACTCACGTATGGATGAGCAGTTCTTC. Using reference TRBV2 and TRBJ2-1 for the parts outside the CDR3, the full variable domain is EPEVTQTPSHQVTQMGQEVILRCVPISNHLYFYWYRQILGQKVEFLVSFYNNEISEKSEIFDDQFSVERPDGSNFTLKIRSTKLEDSAMYFCASSGDSRMDEQFFGPGTRLTVL.

In DNA, the CDR3 is TGTGCCAGCAGGCTAGCGGGAGACTACAATGAGCAGTACTTC. It yields the protein CASRLAGDYNEQYF. The V gene is TRBV27, the J gene TRBJ2-1, with TRBD2 identical over 10 bases. The DNA end lines up better with TRBJ2-7; the J call may be wrong. This CDR3 spans 14 amino acids. Germline V lookup: CDR1 MNHEY, CDR2 SMNVEV (reference sequence).

The CDR3 loop reads CSARAETGPEAFF. In DNA, the CDR3 is TGCAGTGCTAGAGCCGAGACAGGGCCAGAAGCTTTCTTT. V usage is TRBV20-1 and J usage is TRBJ1-1; 7 positions agree with TRBD1. The CDR3 extends over 13 amino acids. V dropped 1 base and J dropped 8; count of bases not matched to a gene: 7. Germline lookup yields CDR1 DFQATT and CDR2 SNEGSKA (reference sequence).

CDR3 sequence (DNA): TGTGCCATCAGTGAAGCGGACAGGCCCTACAATGAGCAGTTCTTC. Translated: CAISEADRPYNEQFF. The chain couples TRBV10-3 to TRBJ2-1; 7 positions match TRBD1. Germline CDR1 and CDR2: ENHRY and SYGVKD. Unmatched junction bases numbered 4, after V lost 3 bases and J lost 2 bases. The CDR3 extends over 15 amino acids.

This clonotype was counted many times. J is TRBJ2-3 and V is TRBV6-6, with D tentatively TRBD2 (6 bases). This CDR3 has 16 residues. Trimming removed 2 bases at V and 0 bases at J, with 12 bases between. Germline V gene sequence: CDR1 MNHNY, CDR2 SVGAGI (reference sequence). CDR3 sequence reads: CASSYNLATSTDTQYF. The CDR3 bases are TGTGCCAGCAGTTACAACCTAGCGACTAGCACAGATACGCAGTATTTT.

This clonotype was picked up one time. Germline and junction disagree at one end, which may indicate a read error. The V gene is TRBV7-6, the J gene TRBJ2-3; no definite D call. This CDR3 has 13 amino acids. CDR1 and CDR2 (germline): SGHVS, FNYEAQ. CDR3 sequence (DNA): TGTGCCTGCAGTTCATTTTTTGCAGATACGCAGTATTTT. Protein product: CACSSFFADTQYF. Based on the CDR3 plus reference TRBV7-6 and TRBJ2-3, the full variable domain is GAGVSQSPRYKVTKRGQDVALRCDPISGHVSLYWYRQALGQGPEFLTYFNYEAQQDKSGLPNDRFSAERPEGSISTLTIQRTEQRDSAMYRCACSSFFADTQYFGPGTRLTVL.

The gene calls are TRBV9 and TRBJ1-2; D is unresolved. Trimming shortened V by 5 bases and J by 7 bases, and 21 bases separated the two germline ends. CDR1 and CDR2 from the germline V gene are SGDLS and YYNGEE. CDR3 length equals 15 residues. In DNA, the CDR3 is TGTGCCAGCAGGTCAGACGGCAGACCACTAAGTGGCTACACCTTC. It encodes CASRSDGRPLSGYTF.

This clonotype has just a few counts. The V gene is TRBV6-1, the J gene TRBJ2-7; D is perhaps TRBD2 (6 bases). The V gene lost 2 bases and the J gene lost 3 bases, with 14 bases spanning the gap. The CDR3 sequence is 15 residues long. Germline V CDR1 and CDR2: MNHNS, SASEGT. The CDR3 protein is CASSERGGRRYEQYF. The CDR3 DNA reads TGTGCCAGCAGTGAAAGGGGTGGGAGGCGCTACGAGCAGTACTTC.

This rearrangement joins TRBV5-5 to TRBJ1-6; 10 bases are shared with TRBD1. Germline-derived CDR1 and CDR2 are SGHKS and YYEKEE (reference sequence). The V gene end was trimmed by 4 bases and the J gene end by 10 bases; junction bases not matched to a gene: 8. CDR3 length: 15 residues. This CDR3 reads CASSGTGAGVSPLHF. The CDR3 DNA sequence: TGTGCCAGCAGCGGGACAGGGGCCGGGGTGTCACCCCTCCACTTT. The variable domain in full, with the rest retrieved from reference TRBV5-5 and TRBJ1-6, is DAGVTQSPTHLIKTRGQQVTLRCSPISGHKSVSWYQQVLGQGPQFIFQYYEKEERGRGNFPDRFSARQFPNYSSELNVNALLLGDSALYLCASSGTGAGVSPLHFGNGTRLTVT.

The chain employs TRBV7-6 and TRBJ1-5; the match to TRBD1 covers 10 bases. The V gene's germline CDR1 is SGHVS and CDR2 FNYEAQ. After removal of 1 base from V and 8 bases from J, the junction contained 5 bases not matched to a gene. The CDR3 totals 15 residues. The CDR3 here is CASSLGTGGKEPQHF. In DNA form, the CDR3 reads TGTGCCAGCAGCTTAGGGACAGGGGGGAAAGAGCCCCAGCATTTT.

V gene TRBV4-2 combines with J gene TRBJ2-3; 8 bases align to TRBD2. The CDR3 contains 18 residues. The ends lost 1 base at V and 0 bases at J; junction bases unmatched: 9. The germline CDR1 and CDR2 sequences are LGHNA and YNFKEQ. The CDR3 DNA reads as TGTGCCAGCAGCCAAGTGGTTAGCGGGAAGATTAGCACAGATACGCAGTATTTT. Its protein product is CASSQVVSGKISTDTQYF.

The rearrangement joins TRBV10-3 to TRBJ2-5; 7 bases agree with TRBD1. CDR3 length: 13 amino acids. Germline V gene data show CDR1 as ENHRY and CDR2 as SYGVKD. V was pared by 6 bases and J by 4 bases, with 5 bases of the junction left unmatched. Written as DNA, the CDR3 is TGTGCCATCAGGAACAGGGGTGGAGAGACCCAGTACTTC. Its translation: CAIRNRGGETQYF.